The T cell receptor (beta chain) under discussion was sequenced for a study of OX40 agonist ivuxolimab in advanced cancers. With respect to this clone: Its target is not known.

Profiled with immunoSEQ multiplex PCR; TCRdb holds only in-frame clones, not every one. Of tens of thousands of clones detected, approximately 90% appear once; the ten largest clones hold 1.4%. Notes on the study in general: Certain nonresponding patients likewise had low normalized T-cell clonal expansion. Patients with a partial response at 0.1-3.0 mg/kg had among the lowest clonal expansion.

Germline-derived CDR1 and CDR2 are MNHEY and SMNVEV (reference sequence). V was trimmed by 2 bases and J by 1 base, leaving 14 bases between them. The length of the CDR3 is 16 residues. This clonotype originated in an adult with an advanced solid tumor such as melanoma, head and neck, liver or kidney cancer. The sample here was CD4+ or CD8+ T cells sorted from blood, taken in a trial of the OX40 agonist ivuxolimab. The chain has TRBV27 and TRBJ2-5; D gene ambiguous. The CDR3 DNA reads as TGTGCCAGCAGTTTAGGTATAGAATACAGCCAAGAGACCCAGTACTTC. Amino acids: CASSLGIEYSQETQYF.